What follows describes a single TCR beta chain. Antigen specificity is unknown. The sample is drawn from a study of cytomegalovirus exposure and HLA in healthy donors. Study results and caveats: Later examination showed HLA-associated TCR beta chains had greater clonal expansion than equally common others. A highly shared variant cluster was judged a likely technical artifact. Another analysis was done later, and it associated around 17,000 TCR beta sequences with HLA alleles at 0.05 false discovery rate. With further analysis later on, most CMV-associated TCR beta chains appeared HLA-restricted.

Researchers ran the PCR with 60 Vbeta and 13 Jbeta primers. Clones were sequenced by immunoSEQ multiplex PCR, and TCRdb holds only the in-frame ones, with some missing. The sample has some 100,000 clones, approximately 80% seen once. CDR3 size: 16 residues. V was pared by 7 bases and J by 3 bases, with 20 bases between. Germline V gene lookup returns CDR1 SGHTA and CDR2 FQGNSA. This clonotype was sampled from a woman aged 18-30 years in good health and CMV-seronegative. Sequencing was carried out using PBMCs. The chain employs TRBV7-2 and TRBJ2-3, with D possibly TRBD2 on 7 matching bases. CDR3 bases: TGTGCCAGCAATAGGGGGGGTGGAGGGCGAACAGATACGCAGTATTTT. This encodes CASNRGGGGRTDTQYF.